This TCR beta chain was profiled in a study of blood T cell repertoires in COVID-19. This clone showed up just once. Study processing details: By means of reference gene primer amplification, nucleated cell counts were estimated. Method: immunoSEQ multiplex PCR; TCRdb's copy keeps in-frame clones and lacks some. Clone size and V and J calls were adopted from that table, with D and trimming inferred from the DNA. Of about 190,000 clones listed, 86% are singletons. The TCR comes from a man in his forties or fifties with acute COVID-19. Sequenced material: PBMCs or T cells enriched from blood (not recorded which).

The CDR3 DNA reads TGTGCCAGCAGCGAACCGGACAGGGCGATGACTGAAGCTTTCTTT. This gives the protein CASSEPDRAMTEAFF. V is TRBV5-5 and J is TRBJ1-1, with 8 bases identical to TRBD1. The trim removed 4 bases at V and 5 bases at J, leaving 10 bases unmatched. CDR1 is SGHKS, CDR2 YYEKEE, per germline (reference sequence). The CDR3 runs to 15 residues.